This T cell receptor beta chain was identified during a study of blood T cell repertoires in COVID-19. Whole-study context: Nucleic acid was either cDNA or gDNA, and it came from T cells, B-cell-depleted T cells, or PBMCs.

V was clipped by 5 bases and J by 6 bases; unmatched bases: 8. From germline, CDR1 is SNHLY and CDR2 FYNNEI. The CDR3 has 15 amino acids. The protocol was immunoSEQ multiplex PCR, while the TCRdb copy is restricted to in-frame clones and leaves out a portion. The repertoire holds about 250,000 clones, 70% to 90% seen once, with approximately 1.7% in the top ten. Those enrolled, adults aged about 18 to 89 years, came from about two dozen US areas. All recovered Cohort 3 donors got two negative PCRs, got clearance, or saw symptom resolution. This clonotype was sampled from a man between 35 and 55 years old who had recovered from COVID-19. The specimen was PBMCs or T cells enriched from blood (not recorded which). The rearrangement links TRBV2 to TRBJ1-2, with 11 bases identical to TRBD1. The CDR3 DNA sequence: TGTGCCAGCAGTTCCTTGGGACAGGGGGATGATGGCTACACCTTC. Translated: CASSSLGQGDDGYTF.